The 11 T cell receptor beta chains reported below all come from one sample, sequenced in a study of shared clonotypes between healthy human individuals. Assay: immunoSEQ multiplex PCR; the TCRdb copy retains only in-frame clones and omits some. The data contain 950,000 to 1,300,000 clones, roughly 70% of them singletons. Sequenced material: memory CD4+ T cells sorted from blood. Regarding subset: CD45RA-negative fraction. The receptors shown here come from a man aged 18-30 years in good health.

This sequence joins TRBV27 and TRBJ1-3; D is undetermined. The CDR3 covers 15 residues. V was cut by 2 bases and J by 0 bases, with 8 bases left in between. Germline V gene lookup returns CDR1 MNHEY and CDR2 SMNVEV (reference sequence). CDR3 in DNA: TGTGCCAGCAGTTTAGGATTAGACTCTGGAAACACCATATATTTT. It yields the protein CASSLGLDSGNTIYF.

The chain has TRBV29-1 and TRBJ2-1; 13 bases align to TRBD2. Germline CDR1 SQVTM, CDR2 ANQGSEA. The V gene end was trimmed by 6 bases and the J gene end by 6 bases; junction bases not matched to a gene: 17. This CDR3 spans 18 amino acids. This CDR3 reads CSVGLAGASRFIFNEQFF. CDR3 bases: TGCAGCGTCGGACTAGCGGGAGCCTCCCGATTCATCTTCAATGAGCAGTTCTTC.

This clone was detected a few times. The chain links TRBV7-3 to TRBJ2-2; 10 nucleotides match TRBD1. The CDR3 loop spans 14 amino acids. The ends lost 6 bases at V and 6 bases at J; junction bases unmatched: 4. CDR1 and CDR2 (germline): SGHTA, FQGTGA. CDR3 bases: TGTGCCAGCAGGGAAGGACAGGGGGCCGGGGAGCTGTTTTTT. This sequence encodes CASREGQGAGELFF.

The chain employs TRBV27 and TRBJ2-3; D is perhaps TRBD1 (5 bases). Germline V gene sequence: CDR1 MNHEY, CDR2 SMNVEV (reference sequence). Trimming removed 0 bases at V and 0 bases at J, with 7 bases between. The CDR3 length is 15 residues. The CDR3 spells CASSLSGVSTDTQYF. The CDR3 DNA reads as TGTGCCAGCAGTTTATCAGGGGTTAGCACAGATACGCAGTATTTT.

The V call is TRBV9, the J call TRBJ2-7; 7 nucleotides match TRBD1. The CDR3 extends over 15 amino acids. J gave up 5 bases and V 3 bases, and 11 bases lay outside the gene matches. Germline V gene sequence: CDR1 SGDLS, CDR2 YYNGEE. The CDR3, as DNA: TGTGCCAGCAGCGGCGGTGGGACAGTAATCCACGAGCAGTACTTC. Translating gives CASSGGGTVIHEQYF.

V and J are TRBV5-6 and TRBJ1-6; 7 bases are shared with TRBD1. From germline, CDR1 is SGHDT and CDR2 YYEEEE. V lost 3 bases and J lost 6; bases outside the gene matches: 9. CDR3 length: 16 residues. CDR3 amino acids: CASSSMGQGGNSPLHF. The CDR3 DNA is TGTGCCAGCAGCTCAATGGGGCAGGGGGGTAATTCACCCCTCCACTTT.

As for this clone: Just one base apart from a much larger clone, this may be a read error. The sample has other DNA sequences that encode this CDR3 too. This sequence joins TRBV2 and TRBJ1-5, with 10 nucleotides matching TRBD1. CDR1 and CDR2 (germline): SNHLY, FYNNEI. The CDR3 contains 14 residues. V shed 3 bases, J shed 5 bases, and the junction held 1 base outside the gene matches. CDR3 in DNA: TGTGCCAGCAGTGAGGGACAGGGGTATCAGCCCCAGCATTTT. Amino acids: CASSEGQGYQPQHF.

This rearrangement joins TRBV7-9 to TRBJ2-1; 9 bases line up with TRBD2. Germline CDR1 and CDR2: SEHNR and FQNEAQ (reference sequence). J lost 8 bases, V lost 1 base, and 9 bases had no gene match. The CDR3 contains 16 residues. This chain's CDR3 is CASSLEVLAGLDEQFF. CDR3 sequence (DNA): TGTGCCAGCAGCTTAGAAGTCCTAGCGGGGTTAGATGAGCAGTTCTTC. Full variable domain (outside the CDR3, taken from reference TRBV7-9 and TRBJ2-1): DTGVSQNPRHKITKRGQNVTFRCDPISEHNRLYWYRQTLGQGPEFLTYFQNEAQLEKSRLLSDRFSAERPKGSFSTLEIQRTEQGDSAMYLCASSLEVLAGLDEQFFGPGTRLTVL.

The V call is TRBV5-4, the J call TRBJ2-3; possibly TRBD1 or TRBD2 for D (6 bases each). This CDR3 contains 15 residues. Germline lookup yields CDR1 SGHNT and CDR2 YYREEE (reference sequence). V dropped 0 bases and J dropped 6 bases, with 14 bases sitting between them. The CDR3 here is CASSLELTGGDTQYF. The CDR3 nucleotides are TGTGCCAGCAGCTTGGAGCTGACAGGAGGGGATACGCAGTATTTT.

The CDR3 DNA sequence: TGCGCCAGCAGTTCGGGGCGGGAGTGGCCAGATACGCAGTATTTT. This translates into CASSSGREWPDTQYF. The chain joins TRBV10-1 to TRBJ2-3; 7 bases are shared with TRBD2. From germline, CDR1 is WNHNN and CDR2 SYGVQD (reference sequence). Trimming removed 5 bases from V and 4 bases from J; junction bases left unmatched: 9. CDR3 length equals 15 residues.

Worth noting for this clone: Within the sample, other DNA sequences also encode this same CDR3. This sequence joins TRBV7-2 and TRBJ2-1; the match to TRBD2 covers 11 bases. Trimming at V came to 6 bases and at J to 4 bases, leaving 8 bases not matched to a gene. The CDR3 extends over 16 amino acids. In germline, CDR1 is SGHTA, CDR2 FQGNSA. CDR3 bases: TGTGCCAGCAGTGGGGGATTAGCGGGAGGGTACAATGAGCAGTTCTTC. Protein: CASSGGLAGGYNEQFF.